These 29 T cell receptor beta chains were sequenced from one sample in a study of blood T cell repertoires in COVID-19. Assay: immunoSEQ multiplex PCR; the TCRdb copy retains only in-frame clones and omits some. The table includes about 110,000 clones, about 85% detected once. The sample taken for sequencing was peripheral blood. The receptors shown here come from a man aged 40-49 years with acute or convalescent COVID-19.

The chain carries TRBV3-1 (or the pseudogene TRBV3-2) and TRBJ2-2; D possibly corresponds to TRBD2 (6 bases). Germline-derived CDR1 and CDR2 are LGHDT and YNNKEL (reference sequence). This CDR3 contains 13 residues. Trimming removed 3 bases at V and 8 bases at J, with 10 bases between. The DNA for the CDR3 is TGTGCCAGCAGCCAGGTTGGAGGGGGGGAGCTGTTTTTT. Its protein is CASSQVGGGELFF.

This clone showed up just a few times. V and J are TRBV6-6 and TRBJ2-7, with D perhaps matching TRBD2 (5 bases). Germline values: CDR1 MNHNY, CDR2 SVGAGI (reference sequence). V was shortened by 0 bases and J by 1 base, with 7 bases between the two germline ends. CDR3 length: 14 amino acids. This CDR3 is CASSYSEGSYEQYF. In DNA form, the CDR3 reads TGTGCCAGCAGTTACTCAGAGGGTTCCTACGAGCAGTACTTC.

The chain links TRBV6-5 to TRBJ1-2; D is undetermined. The CDR3 consists of 16 residues. V shed 0 bases and J shed 4 bases, with 15 bases lying between them. Germline V gene lookup returns CDR1 MNHEY and CDR2 SVGAGI. CDR3 amino acids: CASSYSSGRGFYGYTF. DNA for the CDR3: TGTGCCAGCAGTTACTCGAGCGGGCGCGGATTCTATGGCTACACCTTC.

The J gene is TRBJ2-6, the V gene TRBV5-1; D is perhaps TRBD2 (5 bases). Trimming took 2 bases from V and 1 from J, leaving 13 bases between them. The germline V gene encodes CDR1 SGHRS and CDR2 YFSETQ. This CDR3 spans 17 amino acids. The CDR3 reads CASSLGFRDSGANVLTF. CDR3 nucleotides: TGCGCCAGCAGCTTAGGCTTTCGGGATTCTGGGGCCAACGTCCTGACTTTC.

CDR3 coding DNA: TGTGCCAGCAGCCTTTACAGGGCCCAAGAGACCCAGTACTTC. It codes for CASSLYRAQETQYF. J is TRBJ2-5 and V is TRBV14; D is possibly TRBD1 (6 bases). The CDR3 length is 14 residues. The germline CDR1 and CDR2 sequences are SGHDN and FVKESK. The ends were cut back, 4 bases at V and 1 base at J, with 10 bases in the middle.

This sequence joins TRBV7-2 and TRBJ2-3; no clear D gene. This CDR3 comprises 15 residues. The V gene lost 2 bases and the J gene lost 2 bases, with 11 bases spanning the gap. Germline CDR1 SGHTA, CDR2 FQGNSA. The CDR3 nucleotides read TGTGCCAGCAGCTTACTATGGTACTCCACAGATACGCAGTATTTT. Translating it yields CASSLLWYSTDTQYF.

A few counts support this clone. V usage is TRBV20-1 and J usage is TRBJ2-1; possibly TRBD2 for D (6 bases). V lost 3 bases to trimming and J lost 6 bases, with 12 bases between them. The CDR3 sequence is 13 residues long. Germline loops: CDR1 DFQATT, CDR2 SNEGSKA (reference sequence). CDR3 DNA sequence: TGCAGTGCTAGTGAATACGGGGGCAATGAGCAGTTCTTC. Its translation is CSASEYGGNEQFF.

This rearrangement joins TRBV4-1 to TRBJ1-1; 7 bases agree with TRBD1. V lost 4 bases and J lost 3; bases outside the gene matches: 8. Germline CDR1 reads MGHRA; CDR2 reads YSYEKL. There are 15 residues in the CDR3. CDR3 coding DNA: TGCGCCAGCAGCCCAGGGACAGCTCTGGACACTGAAGCTTTCTTT. Amino acid sequence: CASSPGTALDTEAFF.

The chain is built from TRBV19 and TRBJ2-1, with a tentative D call TRBD1 (7 bases). CDR1 and CDR2 (germline): LNHDA, SQIVND (reference sequence). Trimming stripped 6 bases from V and 8 bases from J, with 17 bases between. The CDR3 spans 14 residues. Written as DNA, the CDR3 is TGTGCCAGTAGCAGAGGGGGCCCGGGGGATGAGCAGTTCTTC. Protein sequence: CASSRGGPGDEQFF.

The V call is TRBV28, the J call TRBJ2-2; D uncertain. Germline CDR1 and CDR2: MDHEN and SYDVKM. Trimming cost V 1 base and J 7 bases, with 4 bases left between them. The CDR3 contains 12 residues. CDR3 protein: CASSLFYGELFF. Written as DNA, the CDR3 is TGTGCCAGCAGTTTATTCTACGGGGAGCTGTTTTTT.

The gene calls are TRBV4-3 and TRBJ2-3; D may be TRBD2 (6 bases). CDR1 is LGHNA, CDR2 YSLEER, per germline. CDR3 length: 15 amino acids. V lost 0 bases and J 1 base, leaving 8 bases between the germline ends. The CDR3 region is CASSQDGGGTDTQYF. The CDR3 bases are TGCGCCAGCAGCCAAGACGGGGGTGGCACAGATACGCAGTATTTT.

V and J are TRBV6-5 and TRBJ1-1, with 7 nucleotides matching TRBD1. J was trimmed by 8 bases and V by 10 bases; bases with no gene match: 10. The CDR3 totals 12 residues. The germline V gene encodes CDR1 MNHEY and CDR2 SVGAGI. Written as DNA, the CDR3 is TGTGCCACACAGAACCCAGGGGGGGAAGCTTTCTTT. Translated: CATQNPGGEAFF.

The chain joins TRBV3-1 (or the pseudogene TRBV3-2) to TRBJ2-3; 10 nucleotides align to TRBD2. The CDR3 has 16 residues. CDR1 and CDR2 from the germline V gene are LGHDT and YNNKEL (reference sequence). Losses at the gene ends were 8 bases for V and 1 base for J; bases not matched to a gene: 9. CDR3 in amino acids: CASGLAGGFGTDTQYF. The CDR3 DNA reads TGTGCCAGCGGTTTAGCGGGGGGTTTCGGCACAGATACGCAGTATTTT.

The chain has TRBV12-3 or TRBV12-4 and TRBJ1-2, with D uncertain. CDR3 length: 13 residues. The germline V and J ends were trimmed by 2 bases and 3 bases, with 7 bases remaining between them. The CDR3 DNA follows: TGTGCCAGCAGTTTAATCAGTGACTATGGCTACACCTTC. It translates to CASSLISDYGYTF.

The chain has TRBV24-1 and TRBJ2-1; a possible D gene is TRBD2 (6 bases). The CDR3 is made up of 13 amino acids. The ends were cut back, 4 bases at V and 10 bases at J, with 13 bases in the middle. Germline CDR1 is KGHDR and CDR2 is SFDVKD. This CDR3 is CATSDAPGDEQFF. CDR3 coding DNA: TGTGCCACCAGTGACGCTCCGGGAGACGAGCAGTTCTTC.

The chain has TRBV5-1 and TRBJ2-5; 15 bases fit TRBD2. Trimming at V came to 4 bases and at J to 7 bases, leaving 11 bases not matched to a gene. This CDR3 comprises 17 residues. Germline V gene sequence: CDR1 SGHRS, CDR2 YFSETQ. The CDR3 coding sequence is TGCGCCAGCAGCCGCTGGACTAGCGGGGGGGCCGGTGGGACCCAGTACTTC. Its protein product is CASSRWTSGGAGGTQYF.

J is TRBJ2-3 and V is TRBV6-5; the D gene is possibly TRBD2 (7 bases). The CDR3 is 14 amino acids. Trimming cost V 3 bases and J 3 bases, with 10 bases left between them. From germline, CDR1 is MNHEY and CDR2 SVGAGI. DNA of the CDR3: TGTGCCAGCAGTTATAGGGGGGGTACAGATACGCAGTATTTT. Translated, it gives CASSYRGGTDTQYF.

The genes are TRBV6-5 and TRBJ1-2; TRBD1 matches at 9 bases. Germline lookup yields CDR1 MNHEY and CDR2 SVGAGI. This CDR3 is built from 14 residues. The trim removed 0 bases at V and 11 bases at J, leaving 7 bases unmatched. DNA of the CDR3: TGTGCCAGCAGTTACTCGACAGCCGACAGGGGGTACACCTTC. Translated: CASSYSTADRGYTF.

This clone was recorded a few times. The V and J genes are TRBV30 and TRBJ2-2, with D perhaps matching TRBD1 (6 bases). CDR3 length equals 14 residues. Germline V lookup: CDR1 GTSNPN, CDR2 SVGIG (reference sequence). With 4 bases removed from V and 1 base from J, the gap between germline ends came to 10 bases. The CDR3 region is CAWNRGQNTGELFF. CDR3 nucleotide sequence: TGTGCCTGGAACCGGGGACAGAACACCGGGGAGCTGTTTTTT.

The chain links TRBV27 to TRBJ1-6; D possibly corresponds to TRBD1 (6 bases). This CDR3 region has 14 residues. The V and J ends lost 1 base and 10 bases respectively, with 11 bases between them. Germline V lookup: CDR1 MNHEY, CDR2 SMNVEV (reference sequence). The CDR3 coding sequence is TGTGCCAGCAGTTTATATGGGACACCGTCACCCCTCCACTTT. Its translation is CASSLYGTPSPLHF.

The J gene is TRBJ1-6, the V gene TRBV24-1, with TRBD1 as a possible D gene (6 bases). The germline gives CDR1 KGHDR, CDR2 SFDVKD. Trimming pared 1 base from V and 8 bases from J, leaving 26 bases between. The CDR3 sequence is 20 residues long. The CDR3 coding sequence is TGTGCCACCAGTGATTTAACCCGGGCTGACAGAGGGGGAGTTCATTCACCCCTCCACTTT. This translates into CATSDLTRADRGGVHSPLHF.

In its sample, this clone was seen a few times. The rearrangement uses TRBV11-1 and TRBJ2-7, with 7 bases lining up with TRBD1. With V trimmed by 3 bases and J by 2 bases, 1 base remained unmatched. The germline V gene has CDR1 SGHAT and CDR2 FQDESV (reference sequence). CDR3 length equals 13 residues. The DNA of the CDR3 is TGTGCCAGCAGCTTTACAGGGGCCTACGAGCAGTACTTC. Protein sequence: CASSFTGAYEQYF.

V and J are TRBV30 and TRBJ1-2; TRBD1 aligns across 7 bases. CDR1 is GTSNPN, CDR2 SVGIG, per germline (reference sequence). Losses at the gene ends were 4 bases for V and 0 bases for J; bases not matched to a gene: 5. The CDR3 spans 14 residues. CDR3 loop: CAWNRGTANYGYTF. CDR3 DNA sequence: TGTGCCTGGAACCGCGGGACAGCTAACTATGGCTACACCTTC. Full variable domain (missing parts from reference TRBV30 and TRBJ1-2): SQTIHQWPATLVQPVGSPLSLECTVEGTSNPNLYWYRQAAGRGLQLLFYSVGIGQISSEVPQNLSASRPQDRQFILSSKKLLLSDSGFYLCAWNRGTANYGYTFGSGTRLTVV.

The chain uses TRBV6-2 or TRBV6-3 and TRBJ2-7, with D uncertain. Germline CDR1 MNHEY, CDR2 SVGEGT. The CDR3 sequence is 14 residues long. Trimming removed 5 bases from V and 0 bases from J, with 11 bases in between. The CDR3 nucleotides read TGTGCCAGCAGTCGGTTGAGCCACTCCTACGAGCAGTACTTC. Residues: CASSRLSHSYEQYF.

The chain joins TRBV7-8 to TRBJ2-3, with D possibly matching TRBD2 (5 bases). This CDR3 is 14 amino acids long. Germline V lookup: CDR1 SGHVS, CDR2 FQNEAQ. Trimming took off 1 base at V and 5 bases at J, with 10 bases between the two ends. DNA for the CDR3: TGTGCCAGCAGCTTAGGTGGAGGAGTAGATACGCAGTATTTT. It is translated as CASSLGGGVDTQYF. The full variable domain, completed using reference TRBV7-8 and TRBJ2-3, is GAGVSQSPRYKVAKRGQDVALRCDPISGHVSLFWYQQALGQGPEFLTYFQNEAQLDKSGLPSDRFFAERPEGSVSTLKIQRTQQEDSAVYLCASSLGGGVDTQYFGPGTRLTVL.

V usage is TRBV18 and J usage is TRBJ1-1; D perhaps matches TRBD1 (6 bases). Germline V CDR1 and CDR2: KGHSH, LQKENI. V was pared by 4 bases and J by 1 base, with 13 bases between. The CDR3 is 15 amino acids. The CDR3 DNA reads as TGTGCCAGCTCACTAGGACAGTCCGCGAACACTGAAGCTTTCTTT. Translation gives CASSLGQSANTEAFF.

The chain employs TRBV15 and TRBJ2-3, with 9 bases matching TRBD2. Germline lookup yields CDR1 LNHNV and CDR2 YYDKDF (reference sequence). Trimming removed 6 bases from V and 2 bases from J; junction bases left unmatched: 12. This CDR3 has 17 residues. CDR3 in DNA: TGTGCCACCAGTCCAGAAATAGCGGGGGCCGTCACAGATACGCAGTATTTT. Protein sequence: CATSPEIAGAVTDTQYF. Full variable domain (remainder filled in from reference TRBV15 and TRBJ2-3): DAMVIQNPRYQVTQFGKPVTLSCSQTLNHNVMYWYQQKSSQAPKLLFHYYDKDFNNEADTPDNFQSRRPNTSFCFLDIRSPGLGDTAMYLCATSPEIAGAVTDTQYFGPGTRLTVL.

The rearrangement joins TRBV27 to TRBJ1-2, with D perhaps matching TRBD1 (5 bases). Germline V gives CDR1 MNHEY, CDR2 SMNVEV (reference sequence). Trimming stripped 6 bases from V and 8 bases from J, with 13 bases between. The CDR3 sequence is 12 residues long. CDR3 protein: CASSPGSGGYTF. DNA of the CDR3: TGTGCCAGCAGCCCAGGGTCGGGCGGCTACACCTTC.

This rearrangement joins TRBV28 to TRBJ2-5; tentatively, D is TRBD1 (5 bases). Germline CDR1 reads MDHEN; CDR2 reads SYDVKM. V was clipped by 6 bases and J by 4 bases, with 15 bases between them. The CDR3 has 14 residues. For the CDR3, the DNA is TGTGCCAGCAGCAGGGCTAGTTTGCCAGAGACCCAGTACTTC. Its translation is CASSRASLPETQYF.